Below, 16 T cell receptor beta chains from the same sample are listed, as sequenced in a study of OX40 agonist ivuxolimab in advanced cancers. Assay used: immunoSEQ multiplex PCR; TCRdb lists only in-frame clones, some missing. The data hold tens of thousands of clones, with approximately 90% observed a single time. This sample comprised CD4+ or CD8+ T cells sorted from blood, obtained in a trial of the OX40 agonist ivuxolimab. The receptors derive from an adult with an advanced solid tumor such as melanoma, head and neck, liver or kidney cancer.

V gene TRBV5-1 combines with J gene TRBJ2-5; maybe TRBD2 (5 bases). The CDR3 sequence is 15 residues long. Germline values: CDR1 SGHRS, CDR2 YFSETQ. V was trimmed by 0 bases and J by 11 bases, leaving 20 bases between them. CDR3 coding DNA: TGCGCCAGCAGCTTGGAAGGGCCCCCCACTAGAGAGCAGTACTTC. It yields the protein CASSLEGPPTREQYF.

The V call is TRBV6-5, the J call TRBJ2-1; no firm D call. There are 12 residues in the CDR3. Germline V gene sequence: CDR1 MNHEY, CDR2 SVGAGI. V was clipped by 2 bases and J by 5 bases, with 4 bases between them. CDR3 nucleotides: TGTGCCAGCAGTTACGAGAACAATGAGCAGTTCTTC. Encoded protein: CASSYENNEQFF.

The sample holds one count of this clone. The rearrangement uses TRBV7-9 and TRBJ2-2; 10 bases align to TRBD2. The trim removed 4 bases at V and 3 bases at J, leaving 5 bases unmatched. Germline-derived CDR1 and CDR2 are SEHNR and FQNEAQ (reference sequence). CDR3 length: 16 residues. CDR3 loop: CASSSSSGRYTGELFF. For the CDR3, the DNA is TGTGCCAGCAGCTCCTCTAGCGGGAGATACACCGGGGAGCTGTTTTTT.

The chain couples TRBV9 to TRBJ2-3; either TRBD1 or TRBD2 may supply D (6 bases each). Germline assignment: CDR1 SGDLS and CDR2 YYNGEE. The V gene lost 0 bases and the J gene lost 6 bases, with 11 bases spanning the gap. The CDR3 has 14 amino acids. The CDR3 is CASSVGRGGDTQYF. For the CDR3, the DNA is TGTGCCAGCAGCGTAGGCAGGGGAGGCGATACGCAGTATTTT.

The chain has TRBV6-6 and TRBJ2-2, with a possible D match to TRBD2 (5 bases). V was trimmed by 4 bases and J by 3 bases, leaving 12 bases between them. The length of the CDR3 is 15 residues. Per the germline V gene, CDR1 is MNHNY and CDR2 is SVGAGI (reference sequence). Here the CDR3 reads CASSSRTDYTGELFF. The DNA of the CDR3 is TGTGCCAGCAGTTCCCGGACTGATTACACCGGGGAGCTGTTTTTT.

This clone appeared once. The chain combines TRBV2 with TRBJ1-2; the D is unclear. The V gene's germline CDR1 is SNHLY and CDR2 FYNNEI. Between the trimmed V and J ends, which lost 1 base and 5 bases, there was a span of 8 bases. CDR3 length equals 13 residues. This CDR3 reads CASSEGRMYGYTF. The DNA for the CDR3 is TGTGCCAGCAGTGAAGGCAGGATGTATGGCTACACCTTC.

The chain has TRBV19 and TRBJ1-2, with a weak D call TRBD1 (6 bases). The germline V and J ends were trimmed by 6 bases and 6 bases, with 8 bases remaining between them. Germline V CDR1 and CDR2: LNHDA, SQIVND (reference sequence). The length of the CDR3 is 11 residues. The CDR3 coding sequence is TGTGCCAGTAGACAGGGACATGGCTACACCTTC. It codes for CASRQGHGYTF.

This chain connects TRBV27 to TRBJ1-1; a weak D match, TRBD1 (5 bases). Trimming left V 4 bases short and J 6 bases short, with 21 bases between. CDR3 size: 16 residues. CDR1 is MNHEY, CDR2 SMNVEV, per germline (reference sequence). The CDR3 nucleotides are TGTGCCAGCAGTTCCCGGATCCAGGGTGGCGGCGCTGAAGCTTTCTTT. It encodes CASSSRIQGGGAEAFF.

The chain carries TRBV10-3 and TRBJ2-5, with TRBD2 matching over 12 bases. Trimming at V came to 0 bases and at J to 3 bases, leaving 2 bases not matched to a gene. Germline V gene sequence: CDR1 ENHRY, CDR2 SYGVKD. This CDR3 comprises 16 residues. This CDR3 reads CAISESTSGSEETQYF. CDR3 nucleotides: TGTGCCATCAGTGAGTCGACTAGCGGGAGTGAAGAGACCCAGTACTTC.

The chain carries TRBV14 and TRBJ2-1, with 8 bases lining up with TRBD2. The CDR3 is made up of 14 amino acids. The germline V gene encodes CDR1 SGHDN and CDR2 FVKESK. V gave up 1 base and J gave up 13 bases; unmatched junction bases: 9. CDR3 DNA sequence: TGTGCCAGCAGCCAAGGAGGCGGCGGGAGGTTTCAGTTCTTC. Its translation: CASSQGGGGRFQFF.

The V call is TRBV15, the J call TRBJ2-5; TRBD1 matches at 7 bases. V shed 1 base and J 6 bases; nucleotides not matched to a gene: 5. Germline V gene sequence: CDR1 LNHNV, CDR2 YYDKDF (reference sequence). The CDR3 has 14 residues. This CDR3 is CATSRAQGVKTQYF. The CDR3 coding sequence is TGTGCCACCAGCAGAGCCCAGGGGGTAAAGACCCAGTACTTC.

V and J are TRBV10-1 and TRBJ2-7; perhaps TRBD1 as D (6 bases). The CDR3 is made up of 12 amino acids. Per the germline V gene, CDR1 is WNHNN and CDR2 is SYGVQD (reference sequence). Trimming cost V 4 bases and J 4 bases, with 8 bases left between them. CDR3 sequence (DNA): TGCGCCAGCAGTGGACAGGAGTACGAGCAGTACTTC. Amino acid sequence: CASSGQEYEQYF.

CDR3 DNA: TGTGCCAGCAGGCGGAGCTCCTACAATGAGCAGTTCTTC. The encoded protein is CASRRSSYNEQFF. V gene TRBV9 combines with J gene TRBJ2-1; D is unresolved. Per germline, CDR1 SGDLS and CDR2 YYNGEE. Trimming stripped 5 bases from V and 0 bases from J, with 6 bases between. This CDR3 comprises 13 residues.

The rearrangement uses TRBV9 and TRBJ2-3, with TRBD1 matching over 10 bases. This CDR3 is 16 amino acids long. Unmatched junction bases numbered 7, after V lost 3 bases and J lost 3 bases. The V gene's germline CDR1 is SGDLS and CDR2 YYNGEE. The CDR3: CASSGGRQGATDTQYF. The CDR3 coding sequence is TGTGCCAGCAGCGGAGGAAGACAGGGGGCAACAGATACGCAGTATTTT.

The J gene is TRBJ1-1, the V gene TRBV7-9; D is uncertain. V shed 3 bases and J shed 6 bases, with 11 bases lying between them. The CDR3 spans 13 residues. CDR1 and CDR2 from the germline V gene are SEHNR and FQNEAQ (reference sequence). In nucleotides, the CDR3 is TGTGCCAGCAGCTTGATCGGGCGACCTGAAGCTTTCTTT. It codes for CASSLIGRPEAFF.

The chain couples TRBV29-1 to TRBJ2-7, with TRBD1 identical over 8 bases. The ends lost 6 bases at V and 2 bases at J; junction bases unmatched: 9. The CDR3 is 14 amino acids. Germline V CDR1 and CDR2: SQVTM, ANQGSEA. CDR3 region: CSVVTTGETYEQYF. In nucleotides, the CDR3 is TGCAGCGTCGTTACGACAGGGGAGACCTACGAGCAGTACTTC.